Presented here are 30 T cell receptor beta chains from one specimen sequenced in a study of cytomegalovirus exposure and HLA in healthy donors. The PCR made use of 60 Vbeta and 13 Jbeta primers. Sequencing was performed with immunoSEQ multiplex PCR; in TCRdb, only in-frame clones are kept and a portion is missing. The top ten clones hold 8.5% to 10% of a sample with more than 85,000 clones, approximately 77% of them seen once. Sequenced: PBMCs. The receptors were gathered from a male donor in good health and CMV-seropositive.

This clone occurred once. This rearrangement joins TRBV27 to TRBJ1-4; D gene ambiguous. Germline CDR1 reads MNHEY; CDR2 reads SMNVEV (reference sequence). The CDR3 length is 14 residues. Trimming removed 8 bases at V and 4 bases at J, with 14 bases between. The CDR3 DNA reads TGTGCCAGCGGTCGTCGCGAGTTTAATGAAAAACTGTTTTTT. Protein product: CASGRREFNEKLFF. Based on the CDR3 plus reference TRBV27 and TRBJ1-4, the full variable domain is EAQVTQNPRYLITVTGKKLTVTCSQNMNHEYMSWYRQDPGLGLRQIYYSMNVEVTDKGDVPEGYKVSRKEKRNFPLILESPSPNQTSLYFCASGRREFNEKLFFGSGTQLSVL.

The chain is built from TRBV27 and TRBJ1-2; 7 bases match TRBD1. In germline, CDR1 is MNHEY, CDR2 SMNVEV (reference sequence). The CDR3 is 13 amino acids. J was trimmed by 5 bases and V by 5 bases; bases with no gene match: 5. The CDR3 reads CASSPDRAYGYTF. CDR3 DNA sequence: TGTGCCAGCAGTCCCGACAGGGCTTATGGCTACACCTTC.

In its sample, this clone was seen a few times. V gene TRBV5-5 combines with J gene TRBJ2-7, with D possibly TRBD1 on 6 matching bases. V was trimmed by 3 bases and J by 2 bases, leaving 12 bases between them. The CDR3 runs 14 residues. CDR1 SGHKS and CDR2 YYEKEE come from the germline V gene (reference sequence). The CDR3 here is CASSYVTGTYEQYF. CDR3 bases: TGTGCCAGCAGCTACGTGACAGGTACCTACGAGCAGTACTTC.

The J gene is TRBJ2-3, the V gene TRBV6-6; TRBD2 aligns across 9 bases. The CDR3 runs 16 residues. Germline values: CDR1 MNHNY, CDR2 SVGAGI (reference sequence). Trimming took 2 bases from V and 1 from J; bases not matched to a gene: 4. The CDR3 nucleotides are TGTGCCAGCAGTTACCCCTCTAGCGGGGGCACAGATACGCAGTATTTT. Translated, it gives CASSYPSSGGTDTQYF.

The chain recombines TRBV6-9 with TRBJ2-7; 10 bases map to TRBD2. Germline V gene lookup returns CDR1 MNHGY and CDR2 SVAAGI. CDR3 length: 13 amino acids. With V trimmed by 7 bases and J by 6 bases, 6 bases remained unmatched. The CDR3: CASNRAGGSEQYF. In DNA, the CDR3 is TGTGCCAGCAACCGAGCGGGAGGGAGCGAGCAGTACTTC.

The J gene is TRBJ1-2, the V gene TRBV19; D gene ambiguous. Trimming took off 7 bases at V and 4 bases at J, with 19 bases between the two ends. The CDR3 totals 15 residues. The V gene's germline CDR1 is LNHDA and CDR2 SQIVND (reference sequence). This CDR3 is CASTPRLGGPYGYTF. The CDR3, as DNA: TGTGCCAGTACCCCCCGCCTGGGTGGGCCCTATGGCTACACCTTC.

The chain combines TRBV5-5 with TRBJ2-4, with TRBD2 as a possible D gene (5 bases). Trimming pared 4 bases from V and 7 bases from J, leaving 15 bases between. This CDR3 is 14 amino acids long. Germline V gives CDR1 SGHKS, CDR2 YYEKEE (reference sequence). CDR3 amino acids: CASSPPDTGNIQYF. The CDR3, as DNA: TGTGCCAGCAGCCCGCCTGACACGGGGAACATTCAGTACTTC.

The chain combines TRBV10-3 with TRBJ2-7, with 9 bases fitting TRBD2. V trimming: 7 bases; J trimming: 6 bases; junction bases outside the gene matches: 10. CDR1 ENHRY and CDR2 SYGVKD come from the germline V gene. This CDR3 is 14 amino acids long. The CDR3 loop is CAINPGLARGEQYF. The CDR3 bases are TGTGCCATCAATCCGGGACTAGCCAGGGGCGAGCAGTACTTC.

The chain couples TRBV28 to TRBJ2-3; 7 bases fit TRBD2. The germline V gene encodes CDR1 MDHEN and CDR2 SYDVKM. Unmatched junction bases numbered 13, after V lost 11 bases and J lost 2 bases. This CDR3 region has 15 residues. CDR3: CAGSSGASYTDTQYF. The CDR3 DNA sequence: TGTGCCGGTTCGAGCGGGGCAAGCTACACAGATACGCAGTATTTT.

The rearrangement uses TRBV7-2 and TRBJ2-4; tentatively, D is TRBD1 (5 bases). V was shortened by 5 bases and J by 8 bases, with 16 bases between the two germline ends. Germline values: CDR1 SGHTA, CDR2 FQGNSA. CDR3 size: 14 residues. Here the CDR3 reads CASSAQGAGDIQYF. In DNA form, the CDR3 reads TGTGCCAGCAGCGCCCAAGGGGCAGGAGACATTCAGTACTTC.

Remarks on this clone: The sample has other DNA sequences that encode this CDR3 too. The J gene is TRBJ1-1, the V gene TRBV2; D not certain. The V end was cut by 2 bases, the J end by 1 base, with 5 bases between. This CDR3 contains 13 residues. CDR1 is SNHLY and CDR2 is FYNNEI in the germline V gene. The CDR3 region is CASSELPNTEAFF. The CDR3 DNA is TGTGCCAGCAGTGAACTTCCGAACACTGAAGCTTTCTTT. The whole variable domain, filled in from reference TRBV2 and TRBJ1-1, reads EPEVTQTPSHQVTQMGQEVILRCVPISNHLYFYWYRQILGQKVEFLVSFYNNEISEKSEIFDDQFSVERPDGSNFTLKIRSTKLEDSAMYFCASSELPNTEAFFGQGTRLTVV.

The CDR3 region has the DNA TGCAGCGCTCAGGGGAACACTGAAGCTTTCTTT. Its translation is CSAQGNTEAFF. The chain recombines TRBV29-1 with TRBJ1-1, with D perhaps matching TRBD1 (5 bases). V lost 7 bases, J lost 1 base, and 7 bases lay in between. The germline CDR1 and CDR2 sequences are SQVTM and ANQGSEA. CDR3 length: 11 residues.

J is TRBJ2-1 and V is TRBV10-2; 9 bases align to TRBD2. From germline, CDR1 is WSHSY and CDR2 SAAADI. This CDR3 comprises 14 residues. V lost 2 bases and J lost 9; bases outside the gene matches: 5. The CDR3 DNA follows: TGCGCCAGCAGTGAGGGCGGGAGGGCCGGTGAGCAGTTCTTC. Its translation is CASSEGGRAGEQFF.

This sequence joins TRBV7-9 and TRBJ2-1, with TRBD2 matching 12 bases. This CDR3 has 18 amino acids. The junction had 12 bases not matched to a gene; V was cut back by 5 bases and J by 4 bases. CDR1 and CDR2 (germline): SEHNR, FQNEAQ (reference sequence). The CDR3 nucleotides read TGTGCCAGCAGCACGGGACTAGCGGGCTCATTACCTTACAATGAGCAGTTCTTC. Translated: CASSTGLAGSLPYNEQFF.

The chain combines TRBV9 with TRBJ2-7, with unresolved D. The length of the CDR3 is 14 residues. The V end was cut by 0 bases, the J end by 5 bases, with 12 bases between. CDR1 SGDLS and CDR2 YYNGEE come from the germline V gene. DNA of the CDR3: TGTGCCAGCAGCGTAGCAGGTAGTCTGGACGAGCAGTACTTC. This translates into CASSVAGSLDEQYF.

The chain recombines TRBV10-3 with TRBJ2-2, with TRBD2 matching over 11 bases. V lost 2 bases to trimming and J lost 8 bases; unmatched junction nucleotides: 16. The CDR3 is 19 residues long. The germline gives CDR1 ENHRY, CDR2 SYGVKD. Written as DNA, the CDR3 is TGTGCCATCAGTGAGAGGTCGGCACTAGCGGGAGCCTTCCTTGGGGAGCTGTTTTTT. Amino acid sequence: CAISERSALAGAFLGELFF.

About this clone: At one end the junction does not follow the germline gene, possibly because of a read error. The J gene is TRBJ2-1, the V gene TRBV10-1; maybe TRBD2 (5 bases). CDR1 is WNHNN, CDR2 SYGVQD, per germline (reference sequence). CDR3 length: 12 residues. The CDR3 DNA is TGCGCCAGCAGCCCCATAGGACGGAGGCGGGTCTTC. This sequence encodes CASSPIGRRRVF.

The rearrangement links TRBV7-9 to TRBJ1-1; 9 positions agree with TRBD1. The CDR3 loop spans 15 amino acids. The germline CDR1 and CDR2 sequences are SEHNR and FQNEAQ (reference sequence). After removal of 5 bases from V and 2 bases from J, the junction contained 6 bases not matched to a gene. The CDR3 DNA reads TGTGCCAGCAGCCTCAGACAGGGGGAAAACACTGAAGCTTTCTTT. This gives the protein CASSLRQGENTEAFF.

V gene TRBV5-5 combines with J gene TRBJ2-3; 11 bases align to TRBD2. Germline V gene sequence: CDR1 SGHKS, CDR2 YYEKEE (reference sequence). The CDR3 length is 15 residues. V lost 4 bases and J lost 5; bases outside the gene matches: 6. The CDR3 nucleotides are TGTGCCAGCAGCCTGGTACTAGCGGGAGAAGATACGCAGTATTTT. It yields the protein CASSLVLAGEDTQYF.

This chain joins TRBV5-6 and TRBJ2-3; 12 positions match TRBD2. The V segment lost 1 base and the J segment 3 bases; nucleotides outside the gene matches: 0. The CDR3 is 15 residues long. The germline V gene has CDR1 SGHDT and CDR2 YYEEEE. This chain's CDR3 is CASSLTSGRTDTQYF. The CDR3 DNA reads as TGTGCCAGCAGCTTGACTAGCGGGAGGACAGATACGCAGTATTTT.

Concerning this clone: Its ends do not fully match the called genes, so a read error is possible. This chain links TRBV7-9 with TRBJ1-1; D perhaps matches TRBD1 (5 bases). The CDR3 runs to 17 residues. The germline V gene has CDR1 SEHNR and CDR2 FQNEAQ (reference sequence). This chain's CDR3 is CSSSRRLQGWRNTEAFF. CDR3 sequence (DNA): TGTTCCAGCAGCCGGCGGCTCCAGGGTTGGAGGAACACTGAAGCTTTCTTT. Full variable domain (missing parts from reference TRBV7-9 and TRBJ1-1): DTGVSQNPRHKITKRGQNVTFRCDPISEHNRLYWYRQTLGQGPEFLTYFQNEAQLEKSRLLSDRFSAERPKGSFSTLEIQRTEQGDSAMYLCSSSRRLQGWRNTEAFFGQGTRLTVV.

The chain couples TRBV6-5 to TRBJ2-7; 9 bases are a match to TRBD2. The germline gives CDR1 MNHEY, CDR2 SVGAGI. The CDR3 is 14 residues long. Trimming removed 6 bases from V and 3 bases from J; junction bases left unmatched: 6. CDR3 sequence: CASRPSSGNYEQYF. CDR3 bases: TGTGCCAGCAGACCTTCTAGCGGGAACTACGAGCAGTACTTC.

This clone was seen a single time. This chain links TRBV19 with TRBJ2-7; the D gene is possibly TRBD1 (5 bases). The germline V gene encodes CDR1 LNHDA and CDR2 SQIVND (reference sequence). The CDR3 extends over 12 amino acids. Trimming removed 8 bases at V and 0 bases at J, with 8 bases between. The CDR3 loop reads CASGASSYEQYF. The CDR3, as DNA: TGTGCCAGTGGGGCAAGCTCCTACGAGCAGTACTTC.

V and J are TRBV11-1 and TRBJ1-2, with D maybe TRBD1 (6 bases). Deletions cut 4 bases from V and 8 bases from J, with 11 bases between. The germline V gene encodes CDR1 SGHAT and CDR2 FQDESV (reference sequence). The CDR3 loop spans 12 amino acids. In DNA form, the CDR3 reads TGTGCCAGCAGCTCGCGCGGGGGCGGCTACACCTTC. As protein: CASSSRGGGYTF.

This clone was seen only once. This rearrangement joins TRBV9 to TRBJ2-5; 10 bases match TRBD2. The DNA end favors TRBJ2-7, so the J call may be wrong. Germline V gene data show CDR1 as SGDLS and CDR2 as YYNGEE. The CDR3 consists of 16 residues. For the CDR3, the DNA is TGTGCCAGCAGCGAACACCCAGGGACTAGCGCTTACGAGCAGTACTTC. Its protein is CASSEHPGTSAYEQYF.

The chain has TRBV28 and TRBJ2-7; a weak D match, TRBD2 (5 bases). V gave up 3 bases and J gave up 0 bases, with 6 bases separating them. Looked up from germline, CDR1 is MDHEN and CDR2 is SYDVKM. CDR3 length: 13 amino acids. Here the CDR3 DNA reads TGTGCCAGCAGTTTCGGGAACTCCTACGAGCAGTACTTC. It codes for CASSFGNSYEQYF.

V is TRBV2 and J is TRBJ2-3; tentatively, D is TRBD2 (7 bases). The germline CDR1 and CDR2 sequences are SNHLY and FYNNEI. CDR3 length: 13 residues. CDR3 bases: TGTGCTAGGGGGGGGAGCAGCACAGATACGCAGTATTTT. The encoded protein is CARGGSSTDTQYF.

V gene TRBV7-9 combines with J gene TRBJ1-1, with D tentatively TRBD1 (6 bases). This CDR3 region has 13 residues. Germline V gene lookup returns CDR1 SEHNR and CDR2 FQNEAQ (reference sequence). The V and J ends lost 5 bases and 3 bases respectively, with 10 bases between them. The DNA of the CDR3 is TGTGCCAGCAGCCCAAGACAGGACACTGAAGCTTTCTTT. Translation gives CASSPRQDTEAFF.

DNA of the CDR3: TGCAGCGATAAGGGGGGGGCTAGCACAGATACGCAGTATTTT. This encodes CSDKGGASTDTQYF. V gene TRBV29-1 combines with J gene TRBJ2-3, with a tentative D call TRBD2 (7 bases). The V and J ends lost 7 bases and 0 bases respectively, with 14 bases between them. CDR1 is SQVTM, CDR2 ANQGSEA, per germline. The CDR3 runs 14 residues.

The rearrangement links TRBV29-1 to TRBJ2-7; 9 nucleotides align to TRBD1. From germline, CDR1 is SQVTM and CDR2 ANQGSEA. After removal of 2 bases from V and 0 bases from J, the junction contained 8 bases not matched to a gene. This CDR3 is built from 16 residues. In nucleotides, the CDR3 is TGCAGCGTTGAATTGCTGGGACAGGGAAACTCCTACGAGCAGTACTTC. Translation: CSVELLGQGNSYEQYF.